The present T cell receptor (beta chain) was sequenced within a study of T cell changes during pregnancy in multiple sclerosis (dated by TCRdb to between 2018 and 2021). For the study in its entirety: Changes in the T cell repertoire over the course of pregnancy were examined in this study in women with multiple sclerosis.

To note about this clone: Its antigen is not yet known. There are no base qualities to consult, and no much larger clone falls within one base.

Trimming removed 2 bases from V and 5 bases from J, leaving 9 bases between the germline ends. Based on the germline V gene, the CDR1 and CDR2 sequences are KGHSH and LQKENI. The CDR3 covers 13 residues, taking in both the cysteine and the phenylalanine. Only the CDR3 part of the read is kept: 39 bases, read in frame from the first base. Library prep was done by the immunoSEQ multiplex PCR assay. As stored in TCRdb, this immuneACCESS dataset retains in-frame rearrangements with V and J assigned. A fraction of the clones does not appear; measured against another copy, unresolved V genes explain less than half of the discrepancy, and the remainder lacks a known reason. The sample table shows around 70,000 clones, and 80% to 95% are seen once. Of the sample, roughly 3.3% falls within the top ten clones.

The input for sequencing was peripheral blood, taken after pregnancy. The TCR comes from a female donor in good health, enrolled as a control in a pregnancy study. The rearranged chain carries TRBV18 and TRBJ1-2; possibly the D gene is TRBD1, per 5 matching bases. The CDR3: CASSPGAGYGYTF. The sequenced DNA: TGTGCCAGCTCACCAGGGGCCGGGTATGGCTACACCTTC.